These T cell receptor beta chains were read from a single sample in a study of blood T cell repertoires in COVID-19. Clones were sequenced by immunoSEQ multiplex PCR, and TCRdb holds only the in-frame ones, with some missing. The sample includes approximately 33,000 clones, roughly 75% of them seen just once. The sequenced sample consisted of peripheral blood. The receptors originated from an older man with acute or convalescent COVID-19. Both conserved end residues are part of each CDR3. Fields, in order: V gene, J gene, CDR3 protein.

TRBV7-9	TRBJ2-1	CASSSTIASRGGNEQFF
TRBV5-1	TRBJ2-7	CASSLSASGGEWRYF
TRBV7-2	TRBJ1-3	CASSLARDSGNTIYF
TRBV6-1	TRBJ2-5	CASSEAQASGTETQYF
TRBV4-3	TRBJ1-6	CASSQDRWASPLHF
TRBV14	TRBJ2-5	CASSKPLGGQETQYF
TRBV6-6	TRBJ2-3	CASSGTGGTDTQYF
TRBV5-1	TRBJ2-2	CASSFGLAGNTGELFF
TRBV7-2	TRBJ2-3	CASKRGGQSDTQYF
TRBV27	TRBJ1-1	CASRGGPYTEAFF
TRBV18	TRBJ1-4	CASSPTTLPEKLFF
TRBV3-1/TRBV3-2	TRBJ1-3	CASSQEPGGWENSGNTIYF
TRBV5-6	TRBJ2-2	CASSSVWQGADGELFF
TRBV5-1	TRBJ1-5	CASSPDSNQPQHF
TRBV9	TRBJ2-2	CASRQTGLNTGELFF
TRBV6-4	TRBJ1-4	CASSDRLNEKLFF
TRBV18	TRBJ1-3	CASSPLPRGTEVAGNTIYF
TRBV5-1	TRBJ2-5	CASSIVAPSETQYF
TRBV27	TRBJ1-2	CASRTVTGDNQVGGYTF
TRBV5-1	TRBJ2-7	CASSLGDRGYEQYF